These T cell receptor beta chains were read from a single sample in a study of T cells after somatic rescue of genetic block. Only in-frame clones appear in the TCRdb table, and some are missing; sequencing was by immunoSEQ multiplex PCR. This sample has about 67,000 clones, with just over 90% found just once. Specimen: peripheral blood mononuclear cells (PBMCs). The receptors come from a man aged 40-49 years. Both conserved end residues are part of each CDR3. Fields, in order: J gene, V gene, clone size, D gene, CDR3 protein, CDR3 DNA. A D gene is named only where the DNA matches it firmly. Clone size, where shown, is once, few, many, or a class for clones that have expanded.

j_gene: TRBJ1-3; v_gene: TRBV2; abundance: few; d_gene: .; CDR3aa: CASSEQWRPGNTIYF; CDR3nt: TGTGCCAGCAGTGAACAATGGAGGCCCGGAAACACCATATATTTT
j_gene: TRBJ2-1; v_gene: TRBV6-4; abundance: .; d_gene: .; CDR3aa: CASSEVGGITYNEQFF; CDR3nt: TGTGCCAGCAGTGAGGTGGGCGGGATCACCTACAATGAGCAGTTCTTC
j_gene: TRBJ1-5; v_gene: TRBV5-1; abundance: .; d_gene: TRBD1; CDR3aa: CASSSDRGGQPQHF; CDR3nt: TGCGCCAGCAGCTCGGACAGGGGTGGACAGCCCCAGCATTTT
j_gene: TRBJ1-1; v_gene: TRBV4-1; abundance: .; d_gene: .; CDR3aa: CASSPFIPGNTEAFF; CDR3nt: TGCGCCAGCAGCCCGTTCATACCAGGCAACACTGAAGCTTTCTTT
j_gene: TRBJ2-7; v_gene: TRBV14; abundance: .; d_gene: TRBD1; CDR3aa: CASSQVQQGYYEQYF; CDR3nt: TGTGCCAGCAGCCAAGTCCAACAGGGGTACTACGAGCAGTACTTC
j_gene: TRBJ2-3; v_gene: TRBV5-1; abundance: .; d_gene: TRBD2; CDR3aa: CASSPGLAGTDTQYF; CDR3nt: TGCGCCAGCAGCCCCGGACTAGCGGGCACAGATACGCAGTATTTT
j_gene: TRBJ2-5; v_gene: TRBV20-1; abundance: .; d_gene: .; CDR3aa: CSAHRETQYF; CDR3nt: TGCAGTGCTCATAGAGAGACCCAGTACTTC
j_gene: TRBJ1-2; v_gene: TRBV5-6; abundance: .; d_gene: .; CDR3aa: CASTRDRLPKRDYGYTF; CDR3nt: TGTGCCAGCACCAGGGACCGCCTCCCGAAGAGGGACTATGGCTACACCTTC
j_gene: TRBJ1-2; v_gene: TRBV30; abundance: .; d_gene: .; CDR3aa: CAWSPGAYGYTF; CDR3nt: TGTGCCTGGAGCCCCGGGGCCTATGGCTACACCTTC
j_gene: TRBJ1-5; v_gene: TRBV27; abundance: .; d_gene: .; CDR3aa: CASSSSYSNQPQHF; CDR3nt: TGTGCCAGCAGTTCGTCCTATAGCAATCAGCCCCAGCATTTT
j_gene: TRBJ1-5; v_gene: TRBV19; abundance: .; d_gene: TRBD1; CDR3aa: CASSLGQGVSQPQHF; CDR3nt: TGTGCCAGTAGTCTGGGACAGGGGGTTAGTCAGCCCCAGCATTTT
j_gene: TRBJ1-2; v_gene: TRBV28; abundance: .; d_gene: .; CDR3aa: CASSSSRDGYGYTF; CDR3nt: TGTGCCAGCAGTTCTTCCCGGGACGGATATGGCTACACCTTC
j_gene: TRBJ1-5; v_gene: TRBV5-8; abundance: .; d_gene: .; CDR3aa: CASSLRTGNQPQHF; CDR3nt: TGTGCCAGCAGCCTACGGACAGGCAATCAGCCCCAGCATTTT
j_gene: TRBJ1-2; v_gene: TRBV20-1; abundance: once; d_gene: .; CDR3aa: CSATLSSGYTF; CDR3nt: TGCAGTGCCACGTTGTCTTCTGGCTACACCTTC
j_gene: TRBJ1-1; v_gene: TRBV19; abundance: .; d_gene: TRBD1; CDR3aa: CASAGQENTEAFF; CDR3nt: TGTGCCAGTGCGGGACAGGAGAACACTGAAGCTTTCTTT